This T cell receptor (beta chain) was observed in a study of T cell repertoires in cytomegalovirus infection. General observations from the study: Ex vivo, HLA-C-restricted CMV-specific TCR beta clonotypes prevailed over the rest of the response. Identification of carriers of CMV plus the relevant HLA was performed using cumulative public TCR beta family frequency.

The germline gives CDR1 SGHTA, CDR2 FQGTGA. Trimming shortened V by 0 bases and J by 1 base, and 3 bases separated the two germline ends. The CDR3 is 13 amino acids. Via MiXCR, TCRdb re-called the reads, giving one row per CDR3 protein. The sample consists of hundreds of thousands of distinct CDR3 sequences, 25% to 35% of them appearing once. This clonotype was seen at least ten times. Its antigen is still unknown. The chain employs TRBV7-3 and TRBJ1-1; D unresolved. This sequence originates from a human donor in good health (CMV status not recorded). Some clones in this sample may be carry-over from other donors' samples. Sample: cultured PBMCs, taken from culture after CMV antigen stimulation. In DNA form, the CDR3 reads TGTGCCAGCAGCTTAACTGCGAACACTGAAGCTTTCTTT. Protein: CASSLTANTEAFF.